What follows are 17 T cell receptor beta chains derived from one specimen sequenced in a study of molecular identifiers for immune sequencing clone quantification. TCRdb reanalysed the PCR reads using MiXCR and keeps one entry per CDR3 protein. The sample holds about half a million distinct CDR3 sequences; 20% to 25% are singletons and the top ten take 0.65% to 0.95%. What was sequenced was naive CD8+ T cells from blood, with Jurkat cell RNA spiked in. The subset denotes: FACS-sorted CD8+CD4-CCR7+CD45RA+ naive T cells. The receptors stem from a human donor in good health. Some libraries in this study had Jurkat cell RNA spiked in.

For this clonotype: The junction departs from the called germline gene at one end, perhaps through a read error. This chain joins TRBV5-3 and TRBJ2-7; TRBD1 matches 8 bases. TRBV5-3 is reported as an ORF; its role is uncertain. CDR3 size: 15 residues. DNA for the CDR3: TGTGCCAGCAGCTTCCAAGGGACAGGAGGAAGGGAGCAGTACTTC. Protein sequence: CASSFQGTGGREQYF.

This clonotype was observed at least ten times. The V call is TRBV6-5, the J call TRBJ2-4; 7 positions match TRBD1. The V gene end was trimmed by 6 bases and the J gene end by 3 bases; junction bases not matched to a gene: 8. In germline, CDR1 is MNHEY, CDR2 SVGAGI. The CDR3 has 15 amino acids. As DNA, the CDR3 is TGTGCCAGCAGCCCTAATACAGGGGTCAAAAACATTCAGTACTTC. Residues: CASSPNTGVKNIQYF.

The rearrangement joins TRBV20-1 to TRBJ2-1; D ambiguous. V dropped 0 bases and J dropped 4 bases, with 16 bases sitting between them. Germline lookup yields CDR1 DFQATT and CDR2 SNEGSKA (reference sequence). This CDR3 comprises 16 residues. The CDR3 DNA reads as TGCAGTGCTAGAGATTTTAGGGCGGAGACGTACAATGAGCAGTTCTTC. As protein: CSARDFRAETYNEQFF.

The chain uses TRBV28 and TRBJ1-5; D is undetermined. Trimming shortened V by 1 base and J by 0 bases, and 13 bases separated the two germline ends. This CDR3 comprises 17 residues. CDR1 is MDHEN and CDR2 is SYDVKM in the germline V gene. Written as DNA, the CDR3 is TGTGCCAGCAGTTTATTGTCACAGAGCCATAGCAATCAGCCCCAGCATTTT. Its protein product is CASSLLSQSHSNQPQHF. The full variable domain, with the rest looked up from reference TRBV28 and TRBJ1-5, is DVKVTQSSRYLVKRTGEKVFLECVQDMDHENMFWYRQDPGLGLRLIYFSYDVKMKEKGDIPEGYSVSREKKERFSLILESASTNQTSMYLCASSLLSQSHSNQPQHFGDGTRLSIL.

Points on this clonotype: This may be a read error: a much more frequent sequence differs by one nucleotide. This chain links TRBV29-1 with TRBJ1-1, with 8 bases fitting TRBD1. Germline V gene lookup returns CDR1 SQVTM and CDR2 ANQGSEA. The CDR3 is 11 amino acids. CDR3 sequence: CSVSGGTVAFF. Written as DNA, the CDR3 is TGCAGCGTTTCAGGGGGCACTGTAGCTTTCTTT.

This clonotype was seen a handful of times. The chain links TRBV5-8 to TRBJ2-3, with TRBD2 identical over 8 bases. This CDR3 region has 17 residues. In germline, CDR1 is SGHTS, CDR2 YDEGEE. V shed 0 bases and J 1 base; nucleotides not matched to a gene: 7. CDR3 coding DNA: TGTGCCAGCAGCTTGGAAGGCGGCGGGGGGTGCACAGATACGCAGTATTTT. The encoded protein is CASSLEGGGGCTDTQYF.

This clonotype showed up many times. The rearrangement joins TRBV15 to TRBJ1-5, with TRBD1 matching 10 bases. The J segment lost 6 bases and the V segment lost 0 bases, leaving 11 bases of the junction unmatched. Germline V gene sequence: CDR1 LNHNV, CDR2 YYDKDF (reference sequence). There are 18 residues in the CDR3. CDR3 bases: TGTGCCACCAGCAGAGATCCCTCCGGGACAGGGGCTTTTCAGCCCCAGCATTTT. It encodes CATSRDPSGTGAFQPQHF. Drawing the rest from reference TRBV15 and TRBJ1-5, the complete variable domain is DAMVIQNPRYQVTQFGKPVTLSCSQTLNHNVMYWYQQKSSQAPKLLFHYYDKDFNNEADTPDNFQSRRPNTSFCFLDIRSPGLGDTAMYLCATSRDPSGTGAFQPQHFGDGTRLSIL.

Turning to this clonotype: This could be a read error, since a much larger clone is one nucleotide away. V and J are TRBV7-2 and TRBJ1-1; tentative D call: TRBD1 (5 bases). In germline, CDR1 is SGHTA, CDR2 FQGNSA. The V end lost 1 base, the J end lost 4 bases, and 16 bases lay between the germline ends. The CDR3 sequence is 16 residues long. The CDR3 DNA reads TGTGCCAGCAGCTTAGGTGGGGGGTTGAATGGCACTGAAGCTTTCTTT. Its translation is CASSLGGGLNGTEAFF.

This clonotype was observed a few times. The genes are TRBV18 and TRBJ1-1, with a tentative D call TRBD1 (5 bases). Deletions cut 8 bases from V and 4 bases from J, with 14 bases between. CDR1 and CDR2 from the germline V gene are KGHSH and LQKENI. There are 13 residues in the CDR3. CDR3 sequence: CASTLVGGTEAFF. CDR3 nucleotides: TGTGCCAGCACCCTGGTGGGGGGCACTGAAGCTTTCTTT.

The chain couples TRBV19 to TRBJ1-1, with D hard to call. Germline assignment: CDR1 LNHDA and CDR2 SQIVND (reference sequence). The CDR3 sequence is 12 residues long. Deletions cut 8 bases from V and 0 bases from J, with 7 bases between. CDR3 amino acids: CASGVMNTEAFF. The CDR3 nucleotides are TGTGCCAGTGGAGTTATGAACACTGAAGCTTTCTTT.

The table lists this clonotype with many counts. The V and J genes are TRBV6-2 or TRBV6-3 and TRBJ1-1; TRBD1 might be the D (6 bases). The CDR3 runs to 16 residues. CDR1 and CDR2 (germline): MNHEY, SVGEGT. V was cut by 1 base and J by 5 bases, with 17 bases left in between. CDR3 DNA sequence: TGTGCCAGCAGTTACTTAATACAACAGGGAATGACTGAAGCTTTCTTT. Its translation: CASSYLIQQGMTEAFF.

This clonotype was picked up many times. V gene TRBV29-1 combines with J gene TRBJ2-4; 10 nucleotides match TRBD2. The germline V gene encodes CDR1 SQVTM and CDR2 ANQGSEA. Germline trimming cut 3 bases from V and 2 bases from J; bases unmatched to any gene: 7. The CDR3 is 16 amino acids. CDR3 coding DNA: TGCAGCGTTGAGGGACTAGCGACCGAATCCAAAAACATTCAGTACTTC. Amino acids: CSVEGLATESKNIQYF.

This clonotype was seen many times. The V and J genes are TRBV9 and TRBJ2-3; D call uncertain. CDR3 length: 13 residues. V was shortened by 6 bases and J by 2 bases, with 10 bases between the two germline ends. The germline CDR1 and CDR2 sequences are SGDLS and YYNGEE. The CDR3 region is CASTPITTDTQYF. CDR3 DNA: TGTGCCAGCACTCCGATTACCACAGATACGCAGTATTTT.

This clonotype was seen more than once but under ten times. This chain joins TRBV6-5 and TRBJ1-4, with a possible D match to TRBD1 (6 bases). There are 16 residues in the CDR3. V was pared by 0 bases and J by 4 bases, with 12 bases between. CDR1 and CDR2 from the germline V gene are MNHEY and SVGAGI. The CDR3 loop is CASSYSGTTNNEKLFF. The CDR3 region has the DNA TGTGCCAGCAGTTACTCCGGGACAACTAATAATGAAAAACTGTTTTTT.

This clonotype was seen more than once but under ten times. The chain joins TRBV7-9 to TRBJ1-5, with 7 bases lining up with TRBD1. From germline, CDR1 is SEHNR and CDR2 FQNEAQ (reference sequence). V was clipped by 0 bases and J by 3 bases; unmatched bases: 5. This CDR3 region has 16 residues. CDR3 coding DNA: TGTGCCAGCAGCTTAGCGTGGGGACAGTACAATCAGCCCCAGCATTTT. Encoded protein: CASSLAWGQYNQPQHF.

As concerns this clonotype: A much more abundant neighbour one base away suggests this may be a read error. V gene TRBV2 combines with J gene TRBJ2-3, with TRBD2 matching 8 bases. Trimming took 3 bases from V and 6 from J; bases not matched to a gene: 11. Germline CDR1 SNHLY, CDR2 FYNNEI. The CDR3 is made up of 16 amino acids. The CDR3 region is CASSDMGQREGDTQYF. CDR3 DNA: TGTGCCAGCAGTGATATGGGACAACGGGAGGGGGATACGCAGTATTTT.

This clonotype was observed many times. The rearrangement joins TRBV3-1 to TRBJ2-7, with 8 bases matching TRBD1. This CDR3 is 15 amino acids long. Unmatched junction bases numbered 4, after V lost 1 base and J lost 2 bases. CDR1 is LGHDT and CDR2 is YNNKEL in the germline V gene (reference sequence). CDR3 sequence: CASSQVRDRTYEQYF. In nucleotides, the CDR3 is TGTGCCAGCAGCCAAGTAAGGGACAGGACCTACGAGCAGTACTTC.